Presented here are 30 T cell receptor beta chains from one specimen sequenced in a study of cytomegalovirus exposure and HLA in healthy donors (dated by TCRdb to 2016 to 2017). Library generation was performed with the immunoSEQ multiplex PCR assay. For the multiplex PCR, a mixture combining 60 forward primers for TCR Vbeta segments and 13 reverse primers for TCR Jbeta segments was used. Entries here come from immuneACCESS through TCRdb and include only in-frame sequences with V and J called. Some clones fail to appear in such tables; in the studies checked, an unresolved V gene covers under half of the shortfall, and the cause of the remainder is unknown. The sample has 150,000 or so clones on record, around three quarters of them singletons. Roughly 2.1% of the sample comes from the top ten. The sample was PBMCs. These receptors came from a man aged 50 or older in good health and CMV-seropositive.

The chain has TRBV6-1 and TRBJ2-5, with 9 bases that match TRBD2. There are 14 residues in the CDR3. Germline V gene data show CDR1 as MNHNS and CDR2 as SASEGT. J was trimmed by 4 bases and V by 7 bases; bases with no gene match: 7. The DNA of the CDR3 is TGTGCCAGCACCCTAGCGGGGATCAGAGAGACCCAGTACTTC. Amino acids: CASTLAGIRETQYF.

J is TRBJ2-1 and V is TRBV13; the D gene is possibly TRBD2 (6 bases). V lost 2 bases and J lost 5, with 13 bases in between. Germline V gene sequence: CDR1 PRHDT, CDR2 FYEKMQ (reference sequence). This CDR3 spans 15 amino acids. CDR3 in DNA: TGTGCCAGCAGCTTATTGCGGGGCGTCGACAATGAGCAGTTCTTC. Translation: CASSLLRGVDNEQFF.

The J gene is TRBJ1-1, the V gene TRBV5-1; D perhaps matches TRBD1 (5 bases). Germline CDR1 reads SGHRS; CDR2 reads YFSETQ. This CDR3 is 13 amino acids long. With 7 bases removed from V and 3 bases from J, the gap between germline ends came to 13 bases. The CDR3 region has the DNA TGCGCCAGCCGGACAACTCTCGACACTGAAGCTTTCTTT. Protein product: CASRTTLDTEAFF.

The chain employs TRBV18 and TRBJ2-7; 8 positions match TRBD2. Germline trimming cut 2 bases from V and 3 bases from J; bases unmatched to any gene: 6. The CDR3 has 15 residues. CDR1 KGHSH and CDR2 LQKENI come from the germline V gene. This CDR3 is CASSPTAGGGYEQYF. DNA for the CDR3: TGTGCCAGCTCACCAACTGCGGGGGGCGGCTACGAGCAGTACTTC.

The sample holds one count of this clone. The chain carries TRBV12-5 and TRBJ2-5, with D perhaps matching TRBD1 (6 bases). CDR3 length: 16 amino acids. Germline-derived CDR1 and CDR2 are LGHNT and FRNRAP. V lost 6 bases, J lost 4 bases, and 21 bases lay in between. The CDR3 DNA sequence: TGTGCTAGTGGCAGACTTAGGACAGACGGGACAGAGACCCAGTACTTC. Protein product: CASGRLRTDGTETQYF.

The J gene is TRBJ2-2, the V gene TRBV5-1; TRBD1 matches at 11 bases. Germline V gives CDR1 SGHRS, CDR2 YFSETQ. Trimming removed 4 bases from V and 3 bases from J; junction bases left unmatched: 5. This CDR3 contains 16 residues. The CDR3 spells CASSIGTGGDTGELFF. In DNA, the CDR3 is TGCGCCAGCAGCATCGGGACAGGGGGGGACACCGGGGAGCTGTTTTTT.

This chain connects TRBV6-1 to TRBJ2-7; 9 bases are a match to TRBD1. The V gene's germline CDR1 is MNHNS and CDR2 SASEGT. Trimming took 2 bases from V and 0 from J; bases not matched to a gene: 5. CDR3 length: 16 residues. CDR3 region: CASSEPGTGSSYEQYF. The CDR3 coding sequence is TGTGCCAGCAGTGAACCCGGGACAGGGAGCTCCTACGAGCAGTACTTC.

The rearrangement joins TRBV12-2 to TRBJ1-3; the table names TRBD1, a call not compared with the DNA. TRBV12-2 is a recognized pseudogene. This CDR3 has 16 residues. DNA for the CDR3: TGTGCAAGTCGCTTACTTCATCCCCAAACCAGGCAAACCATATATTTT. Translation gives CASRLLHPQTRQTIYF.

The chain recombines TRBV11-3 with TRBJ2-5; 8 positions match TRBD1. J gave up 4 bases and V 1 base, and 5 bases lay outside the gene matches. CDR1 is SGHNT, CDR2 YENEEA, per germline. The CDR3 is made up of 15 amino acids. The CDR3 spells CASSLVAGGGETQYF. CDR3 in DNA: TGTGCCAGCAGCTTAGTTGCAGGGGGCGGAGAGACCCAGTACTTC.

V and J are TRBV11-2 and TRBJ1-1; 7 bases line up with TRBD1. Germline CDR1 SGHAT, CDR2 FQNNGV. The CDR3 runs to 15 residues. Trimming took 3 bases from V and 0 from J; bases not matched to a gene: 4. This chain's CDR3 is CASSFGQALNTEAFF. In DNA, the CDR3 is TGTGCCAGCAGCTTTGGACAGGCCCTGAACACTGAAGCTTTCTTT.

DNA for the CDR3: TGTGCCAGCAGCTTTCCGCCAGGGGTGTATCGAGACATTCAGTACTTC. Its protein is CASSFPPGVYRDIQYF. The rearrangement links TRBV11-2 to TRBJ2-4, with D possibly TRBD1 on 6 matching bases. The CDR3 contains 16 residues. The germline V gene encodes CDR1 SGHAT and CDR2 FQNNGV. Trimming took 3 bases from V and 8 from J, leaving 20 bases between them.

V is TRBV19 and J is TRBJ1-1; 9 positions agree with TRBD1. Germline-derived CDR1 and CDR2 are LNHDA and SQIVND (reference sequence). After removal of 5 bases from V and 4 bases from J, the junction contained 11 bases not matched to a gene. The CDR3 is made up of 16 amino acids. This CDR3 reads CASSPRPGQGVTEAFF. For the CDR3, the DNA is TGTGCCAGTAGTCCCCGACCGGGACAGGGTGTCACTGAAGCTTTCTTT.

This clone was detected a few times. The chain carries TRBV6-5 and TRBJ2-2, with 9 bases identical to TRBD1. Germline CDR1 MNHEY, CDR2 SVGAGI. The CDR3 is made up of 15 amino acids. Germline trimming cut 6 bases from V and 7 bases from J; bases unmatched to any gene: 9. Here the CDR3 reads CASRPTGGVDGELFF. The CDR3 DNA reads TGTGCCAGCAGGCCGACAGGGGGAGTTGACGGGGAGCTGTTTTTT.

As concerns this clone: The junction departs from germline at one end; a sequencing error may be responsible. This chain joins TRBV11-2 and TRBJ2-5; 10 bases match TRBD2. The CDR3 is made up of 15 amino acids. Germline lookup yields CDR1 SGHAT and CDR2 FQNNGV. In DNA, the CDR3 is TGTGCCAGCAGCTTAAAAGCGGGGGGGAAAGAGGCCCAGTACTTC. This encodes CASSLKAGGKEAQYF.

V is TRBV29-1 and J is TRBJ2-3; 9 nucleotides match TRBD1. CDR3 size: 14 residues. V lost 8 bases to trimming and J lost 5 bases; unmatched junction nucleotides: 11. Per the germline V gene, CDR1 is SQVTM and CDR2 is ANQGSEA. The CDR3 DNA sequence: TGCAGCATGAAGGGACAGGGATATGGAGATACGCAGTATTTT. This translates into CSMKGQGYGDTQYF.

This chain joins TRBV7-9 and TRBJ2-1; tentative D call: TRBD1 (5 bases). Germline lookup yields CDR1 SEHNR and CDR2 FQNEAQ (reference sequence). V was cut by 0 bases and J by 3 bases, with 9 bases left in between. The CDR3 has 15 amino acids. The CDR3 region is CASSLAGQHYNEQFF. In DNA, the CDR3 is TGTGCCAGCAGCTTAGCGGGGCAGCACTACAATGAGCAGTTCTTC.

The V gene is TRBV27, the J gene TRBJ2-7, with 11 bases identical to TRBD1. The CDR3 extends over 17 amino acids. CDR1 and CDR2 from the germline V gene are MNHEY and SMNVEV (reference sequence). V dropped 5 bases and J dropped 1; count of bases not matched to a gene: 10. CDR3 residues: CASSPSTGDRGSYEQYF. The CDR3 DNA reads TGTGCCAGCAGTCCGTCTACCGGGGACAGGGGGTCCTACGAGCAGTACTTC.

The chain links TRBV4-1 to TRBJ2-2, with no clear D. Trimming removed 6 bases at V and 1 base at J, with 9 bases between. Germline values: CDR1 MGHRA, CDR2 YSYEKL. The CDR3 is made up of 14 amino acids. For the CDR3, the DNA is TGCGCCAGCAGGTTCTACGAGAACACCGGGGAGCTGTTTTTT. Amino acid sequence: CASRFYENTGELFF.

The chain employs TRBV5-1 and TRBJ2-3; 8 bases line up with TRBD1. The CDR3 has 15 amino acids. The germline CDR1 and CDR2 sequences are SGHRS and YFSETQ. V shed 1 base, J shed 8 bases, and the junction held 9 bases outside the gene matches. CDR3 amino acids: CASSLSGGGFGTQYF. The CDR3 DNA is TGCGCCAGCAGCTTGTCAGGGGGCGGATTCGGTACGCAGTATTTT. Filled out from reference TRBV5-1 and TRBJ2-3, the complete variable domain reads KAGVTQTPRYLIKTRGQQVTLSCSPISGHRSVSWYQQTPGQGLQFLFEYFSETQRNKGNFPGRFSGRQFSNSRSEMNVSTLELGDSALYLCASSLSGGGFGTQYFGPGTRLTVL.

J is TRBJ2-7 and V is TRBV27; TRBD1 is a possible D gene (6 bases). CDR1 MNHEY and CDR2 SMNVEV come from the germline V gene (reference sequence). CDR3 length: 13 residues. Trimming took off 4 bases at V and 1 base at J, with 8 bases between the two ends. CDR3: CASSSGQSYEQYF. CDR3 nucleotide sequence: TGTGCCAGCAGTTCCGGACAGTCCTACGAGCAGTACTTC.

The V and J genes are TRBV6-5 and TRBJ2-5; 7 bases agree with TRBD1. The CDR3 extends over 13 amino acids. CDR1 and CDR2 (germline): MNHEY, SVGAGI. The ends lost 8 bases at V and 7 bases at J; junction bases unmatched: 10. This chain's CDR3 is CASGPGQQTTQYF. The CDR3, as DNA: TGTGCCAGCGGACCGGGACAGCAGACGACCCAGTACTTC.

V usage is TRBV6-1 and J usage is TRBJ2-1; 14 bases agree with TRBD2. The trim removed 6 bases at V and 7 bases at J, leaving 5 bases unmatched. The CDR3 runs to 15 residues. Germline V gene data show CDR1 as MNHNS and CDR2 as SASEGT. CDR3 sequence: CASSRLAGGKNEQFF. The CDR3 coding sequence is TGTGCCAGCAGCAGACTAGCGGGGGGGAAAAATGAGCAGTTCTTC.

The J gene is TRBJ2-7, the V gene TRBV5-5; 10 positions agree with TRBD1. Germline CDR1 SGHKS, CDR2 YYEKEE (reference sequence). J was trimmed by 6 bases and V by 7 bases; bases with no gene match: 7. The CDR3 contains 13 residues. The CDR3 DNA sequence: TGTGCCAGCTCGGGACAGGGGTTCCCCGAGCAGTACTTC. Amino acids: CASSGQGFPEQYF.

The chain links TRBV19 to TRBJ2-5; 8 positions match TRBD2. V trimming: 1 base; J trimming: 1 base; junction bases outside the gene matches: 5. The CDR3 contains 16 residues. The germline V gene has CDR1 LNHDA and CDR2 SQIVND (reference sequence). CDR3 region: CASSIVGGGPQETQYF. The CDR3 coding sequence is TGTGCCAGTAGTATAGTGGGCGGGGGGCCCCAAGAGACCCAGTACTTC.

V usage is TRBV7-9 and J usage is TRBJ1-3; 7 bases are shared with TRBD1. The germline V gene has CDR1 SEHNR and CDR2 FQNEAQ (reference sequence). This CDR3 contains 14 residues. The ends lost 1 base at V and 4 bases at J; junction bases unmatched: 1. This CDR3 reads CASSLEGGGNTIYF. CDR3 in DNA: TGTGCCAGCAGCTTAGAAGGGGGCGGAAACACCATATATTTT.

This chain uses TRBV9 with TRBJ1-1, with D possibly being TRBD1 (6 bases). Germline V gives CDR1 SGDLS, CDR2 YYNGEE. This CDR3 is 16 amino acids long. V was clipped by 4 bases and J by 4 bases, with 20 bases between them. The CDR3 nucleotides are TGTGCCAGCAGCACCCGCCCAGCAGGGGCTATCACTGAAGCTTTCTTT. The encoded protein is CASSTRPAGAITEAFF.

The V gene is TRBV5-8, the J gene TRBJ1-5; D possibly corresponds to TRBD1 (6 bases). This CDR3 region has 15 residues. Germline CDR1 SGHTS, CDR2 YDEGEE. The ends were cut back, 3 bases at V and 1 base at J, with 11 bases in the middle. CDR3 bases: TGTGCCAGCAGCTACAGGGAGGGGAGCAATCAGCCCCAGCATTTT. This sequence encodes CASSYREGSNQPQHF.

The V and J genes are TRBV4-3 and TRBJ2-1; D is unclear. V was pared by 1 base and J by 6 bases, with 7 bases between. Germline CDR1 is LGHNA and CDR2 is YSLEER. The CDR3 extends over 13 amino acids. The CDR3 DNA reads TGCGCCAGCAGCCAAGTCTCGGGCAATGAGCAGTTCTTC. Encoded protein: CASSQVSGNEQFF.

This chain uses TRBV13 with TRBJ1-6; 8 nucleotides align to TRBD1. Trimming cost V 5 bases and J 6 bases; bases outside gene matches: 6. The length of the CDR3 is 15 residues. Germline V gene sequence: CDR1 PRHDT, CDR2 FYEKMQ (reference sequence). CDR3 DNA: TGTGCCAGCAGCAAGGACAGGGCGAGTAATTCACCCCTCCACTTT. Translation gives CASSKDRASNSPLHF.

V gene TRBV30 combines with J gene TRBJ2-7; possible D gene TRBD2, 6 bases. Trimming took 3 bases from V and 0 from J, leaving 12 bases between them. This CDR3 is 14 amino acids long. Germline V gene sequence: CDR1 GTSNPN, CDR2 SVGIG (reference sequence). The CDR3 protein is CAWRRRGPSYEQYF. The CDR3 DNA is TGTGCCTGGAGAAGGAGGGGCCCCTCCTACGAGCAGTACTTC.